This is a list of T cell receptor beta chains from one sample in a study of molecular identifiers for immune sequencing clone quantification. TCRdb re-called the PCR reads with MiXCR, one entry per CDR3 protein. The table lists some 41,000 distinct CDR3 sequences, about 24% of them singletons. The sequenced sample was naive CD8+ T cells from blood, with Jurkat cell RNA spiked in. Receptors originate from a human donor in good health. Some libraries in this study had Jurkat cell RNA spiked in. CDR3s include the opening cysteine and the closing phenylalanine or tryptophan. Each record gives: V gene, J gene, CDR3 protein.

V gene: TRBV3-1; J gene: TRBJ2-7; CDR3 protein: CASSPGRGSSYEQYF
V gene: TRBV27; J gene: TRBJ2-5; CDR3 protein: CASGPRQLGVQETQYF
V gene: TRBV12-3/TRBV12-4; J gene: TRBJ2-6; CDR3 protein: CASRLHRDNSGANVLTF
V gene: TRBV5-6; J gene: TRBJ2-7; CDR3 protein: CASSLAYSSYEQYF
V gene: TRBV4-3; J gene: TRBJ1-5; CDR3 protein: CASSHHTGGGQPQHF
V gene: TRBV20-1; J gene: TRBJ1-2; CDR3 protein: CSATSPRLDQGSHTF
V gene: TRBV29-1; J gene: TRBJ2-7; CDR3 protein: CSVVVEYEQHF
V gene: TRBV20-1; J gene: TRBJ1-1; CDR3 protein: CSANEEGWNTEAFF
V gene: TRBV27; J gene: TRBJ2-6; CDR3 protein: CASSLRGANVLTF
V gene: TRBV7-2; J gene: TRBJ2-2; CDR3 protein: CASSSGQGALSGELFF
V gene: TRBV28; J gene: TRBJ2-7; CDR3 protein: CASNAGQGPYEQYF
V gene: TRBV30; J gene: TRBJ2-7; CDR3 protein: CAWSGLALGGPYEQYF
V gene: TRBV10-3; J gene: TRBJ1-6; CDR3 protein: CAIRNIGDSPLPF
V gene: TRBV7-9; J gene: TRBJ1-1; CDR3 protein: CASSFFWGQVTEAFF
V gene: TRBV7-3; J gene: TRBJ2-1; CDR3 protein: CASSQTSGIYDEQFF
V gene: TRBV5-5; J gene: TRBJ2-1; CDR3 protein: CASSWDLGGDGNEQFF
V gene: TRBV10-2; J gene: TRBJ1-1; CDR3 protein: CASSDGSNTEAFF
V gene: TRBV3-1; J gene: TRBJ2-5; CDR3 protein: CASSQDWPSGGVETQYF
V gene: TRBV20-1; J gene: TRBJ1-5; CDR3 protein: CSATGWRGQGSNQPQHF
V gene: TRBV12-3/TRBV12-4; J gene: TRBJ2-2; CDR3 protein: CASSLGGAGELFF
V gene: TRBV4-3; J gene: TRBJ2-2; CDR3 protein: CASSQVGGGISGELFF
V gene: TRBV4-3; J gene: TRBJ2-5; CDR3 protein: CASSRDRGPRETQYF
V gene: TRBV29-1; J gene: TRBJ1-1; CDR3 protein: CSGIQGNTEAFF
V gene: TRBV7-9; J gene: TRBJ2-7; CDR3 protein: CASSSPINYGLAPLYF
V gene: TRBV4-1; J gene: TRBJ2-1; CDR3 protein: CASSQETSPEQFF
V gene: TRBV12-3/TRBV12-4; J gene: TRBJ2-7; CDR3 protein: CASSLGSRGYYEQYF
V gene: TRBV6-2/TRBV6-3; J gene: TRBJ1-5; CDR3 protein: CASSSLLDGNQPQHF
V gene: TRBV20-1; J gene: TRBJ2-2; CDR3 protein: CSAWDTGELFF
V gene: TRBV9; J gene: TRBJ2-3; CDR3 protein: CASSVAGAGSSTDTQYF
V gene: TRBV6-5; J gene: TRBJ2-1; CDR3 protein: CASSDRGLVSPYNEQFF
V gene: TRBV20-1; J gene: TRBJ2-7; CDR3 protein: CSAREGNSYEQYF
V gene: TRBV4-1; J gene: TRBJ1-1; CDR3 protein: CASSQDGTGVKGVTEAFF
V gene: TRBV6-2/TRBV6-3; J gene: TRBJ2-1; CDR3 protein: CASSYAGLAGIYNEQFF
V gene: TRBV6-5; J gene: TRBJ2-7; CDR3 protein: CASSQANTRSYEQYF
V gene: TRBV24-1; J gene: TRBJ2-5; CDR3 protein: CATSDYHRGQETQYF
V gene: TRBV27; J gene: TRBJ2-7; CDR3 protein: CASSLRQGASYEQYF
V gene: TRBV4-1; J gene: TRBJ1-1; CDR3 protein: CASSQLQGLNTEAFF